The next 15 T cell receptor beta chains were all read from a single sample in a study of cytomegalovirus exposure and HLA in healthy donors. PCR primers comprised 60 Vbeta and 13 Jbeta primers. The data were produced by immunoSEQ multiplex PCR, yet TCRdb's version contains in-frame clones alone and is incomplete. The sample yields 150,000 to 200,000 clones, 68% seen once. Sequences were obtained from PBMCs. Every receptor here comes from a woman between 40 and 55 years old in good health and CMV-seropositive.

The chain uses TRBV7-2 and TRBJ2-1, with 12 positions matching TRBD2. The germline V gene has CDR1 SGHTA and CDR2 FQGNSA. V lost 4 bases and J lost 8; bases outside the gene matches: 9. This CDR3 has 16 residues. This CDR3 is CASSSLAGGQGHEQFF. In DNA, the CDR3 is TGTGCCAGCAGCTCTCTAGCGGGAGGGCAAGGGCATGAGCAGTTCTTC.

The V call is TRBV7-9, the J call TRBJ2-1; 10 bases are a match to TRBD2. With 1 base clipped from V and 5 bases from J, the junction kept 2 bases outside the gene matches. Germline assignment: CDR1 SEHNR and CDR2 FQNEAQ (reference sequence). This CDR3 has 15 residues. CDR3 nucleotides: TGTGCCAGCAGCTTAGGGACTAGCGGAAACAATGAGCAGTTCTTC. It codes for CASSLGTSGNNEQFF.

This clone was seen a handful of times. Compared with germline, one end of the junction differs, possibly owing to a read error. The rearrangement joins TRBV7-9 to TRBJ2-7; TRBD2 is a possible D gene (6 bases). This CDR3 is 14 amino acids long. Germline V gene data show CDR1 as SEHNR and CDR2 as FQNEAQ (reference sequence). The CDR3 is CSSSFRGSDGEQYF. Written as DNA, the CDR3 is TGTTCCAGCAGCTTTCGGGGGAGTGACGGCGAGCAGTACTTC.

The rearrangement links TRBV2 to TRBJ1-5; D is undetermined. The CDR3 contains 12 residues. V shed 6 bases and J shed 4 bases, with 7 bases lying between them. In germline, CDR1 is SNHLY, CDR2 FYNNEI. The CDR3 spells CASSPNNQPQHF. The CDR3 region has the DNA TGTGCCAGCAGCCCAAATAATCAGCCCCAGCATTTT.

The rearrangement uses TRBV6-5 and TRBJ1-1; D is unresolved. Germline V lookup: CDR1 MNHEY, CDR2 SVGAGI. Trimming took 0 bases from V and 0 from J, leaving 8 bases between them. The CDR3 is 15 amino acids. CDR3 region: CASSYSSQMNTEAFF. The CDR3 bases are TGTGCCAGCAGTTACTCCTCGCAGATGAACACTGAAGCTTTCTTT.

This chain joins TRBV4-3 and TRBJ1-2; D ambiguous. V lost 0 bases, J lost 1 base, and 15 bases lay in between. This CDR3 spans 17 amino acids. The germline CDR1 and CDR2 sequences are LGHNA and YSLEER. The CDR3 protein is CASSQDQEARLNYGYTF. CDR3 bases: TGCGCCAGCAGCCAAGATCAGGAGGCCAGACTTAACTATGGCTACACCTTC.

Points on this clone: This sample includes further DNA sequences coding for the same CDR3. The chain employs TRBV7-8 and TRBJ1-1; 8 nucleotides agree with TRBD1. V dropped 1 base and J dropped 5; count of bases not matched to a gene: 3. This CDR3 region has 14 residues. Germline V gene lookup returns CDR1 SGHVS and CDR2 FQNEAQ. The CDR3: CASSLVTGGTEAFF. CDR3 sequence (DNA): TGTGCCAGCAGCTTAGTAACAGGGGGGACTGAAGCTTTCTTT. The complete variable domain, with remaining parts taken from reference TRBV7-8 and TRBJ1-1, reads GAGVSQSPRYKVAKRGQDVALRCDPISGHVSLFWYQQALGQGPEFLTYFQNEAQLDKSGLPSDRFFAERPEGSVSTLKIQRTQQEDSAVYLCASSLVTGGTEAFFGQGTRLTVV.

The rearrangement joins TRBV2 to TRBJ2-2; 12 bases match TRBD2. The V gene end was trimmed by 6 bases and the J gene end by 4 bases; junction bases not matched to a gene: 9. The CDR3 has 17 amino acids. Germline V gene sequence: CDR1 SNHLY, CDR2 FYNNEI. The CDR3 reads CASRVPSGGAPTGELFF. The DNA for the CDR3 is TGTGCCAGCAGGGTCCCTAGCGGGGGGGCTCCCACCGGGGAGCTGTTTTTT.

The chain has TRBV9 and TRBJ2-2; D call uncertain. This CDR3 is 13 amino acids long. CDR1 and CDR2 (germline): SGDLS, YYNGEE. Trimming pared 4 bases from V and 4 bases from J, leaving 8 bases between. This CDR3 is CASSPVSTGELFF. As DNA, the CDR3 is TGTGCCAGCAGCCCCGTGAGCACCGGGGAGCTGTTTTTT.

This clone was counted once. CDR3 sequence reads: CASSFGGGGETQYF. CDR3 in DNA: TGTGCCAGCAGTTTTGGTGGGGGCGGAGAGACCCAGTACTTC. The chain combines TRBV28 with TRBJ2-5; a possible D gene is TRBD1 (6 bases). The length of the CDR3 is 14 residues. V was clipped by 3 bases and J by 4 bases, with 12 bases between them. Looked up from germline, CDR1 is MDHEN and CDR2 is SYDVKM.

CDR3 nucleotide sequence: TGTGCCAGCTTAACCGGGACTTACTATGGCTACACCTTC. Translated: CASLTGTYYGYTF. The V and J genes are TRBV2 and TRBJ1-2, with D possibly matching TRBD1 (5 bases). CDR3 length: 13 residues. Between the trimmed V and J ends, which lost 8 bases and 3 bases, there was a span of 13 bases. The germline CDR1 and CDR2 sequences are SNHLY and FYNNEI.

J is TRBJ2-4 and V is TRBV12-5; weak D call: TRBD2 (6 bases). This CDR3 has 14 amino acids. Per the germline V gene, CDR1 is LGHNT and CDR2 is FRNRAP. The ends were cut back, 4 bases at V and 0 bases at J, with 7 bases in the middle. The CDR3 bases are TGTGCTAGTGGTTCGGGAGTAGCCAAAAACATTCAGTACTTC. It specifies CASGSGVAKNIQYF.

The chain uses TRBV18 and TRBJ1-4; D remains ambiguous. The CDR3 has 14 residues. Germline values: CDR1 KGHSH, CDR2 LQKENI. Trimming took 0 bases from V and 8 from J, leaving 10 bases between them. The CDR3: CASSPPPGGEKLFF. The CDR3 region has the DNA TGTGCCAGCTCACCACCGCCAGGTGGGGAAAAACTGTTTTTT.

V gene TRBV10-2 combines with J gene TRBJ1-1, with D perhaps matching TRBD1 (5 bases). The germline V gene has CDR1 WSHSY and CDR2 SAAADI. The CDR3 is 15 residues long. Trimming cost V 6 bases and J 0 bases, with 14 bases left between them. Here the CDR3 reads CASSSGGGMNTEAFF. The CDR3 region has the DNA TGCGCCAGCAGCAGCGGGGGAGGGATGAACACTGAAGCTTTCTTT.

The chain joins TRBV19 to TRBJ2-1; 11 bases line up with TRBD2. V lost 6 bases to trimming and J lost 5 bases; unmatched junction nucleotides: 9. Germline V gene data show CDR1 as LNHDA and CDR2 as SQIVND (reference sequence). The CDR3 length is 16 residues. The CDR3 spells CASSPLAGLADNEQFF. For the CDR3, the DNA is TGTGCCAGTAGCCCCCTGGCGGGACTAGCGGACAATGAGCAGTTCTTC.